This entry features one T cell receptor beta chain sequence. No antigen is known for it. The data originate from a study of cytomegalovirus exposure and HLA in healthy donors. Broader study findings: Common viral pathogens were later found to be apparently linked to several of the most significant clusters. A few CMV-associated chains were confirmed in vitro to be specific for CMV antigens. With further analysis later on, most CMV-associated TCR beta chains appeared HLA-restricted.

Amplification used 60 Vbeta primers and 13 Jbeta primers. Using immunoSEQ multiplex PCR, the repertoire was profiled, and TCRdb retains in-frame clones only, with some absent. The profile covers about 200,000 clones, with 82% appearing a single time and 6.5% taken by the ten largest. Sequenced material: PBMCs. The TCR sequence derives from a woman aged 45-59 years in good health and CMV-seropositive.

In DNA form, the CDR3 reads TGCGCCAGCAGCTTGGACAGGGGAATTATCCAAGAGACCCAGTACTTC. Amino acids: CASSLDRGIIQETQYF. The rearrangement links TRBV5-1 to TRBJ2-5, with TRBD1 matching 7 bases. Trimming removed 0 bases from V and 1 base from J; junction bases left unmatched: 6. The CDR3 has 16 amino acids. Germline CDR1 reads SGHRS; CDR2 reads YFSETQ.